These T cell receptor beta chains were read from a single sample in a study of blood T cell repertoires in COVID-19. Libraries were prepared by immunoSEQ multiplex PCR; TCRdb keeps only in-frame clonotypes and omits some of them. The sample holds over 200,000 clones, 80% to 90% seen once. Input material: PBMCs or T cells enriched from blood (not recorded which). The source of these receptors is a woman aged 50 to 65 who had recovered from COVID-19. Each CDR3 is given with its conserved first and last residue. A D gene is named only where the DNA matches it firmly. Part of the rows lack a size; the others show once, few, many or a class for expanded clones.

clone size: -; D gene: TRBD2; J gene: TRBJ2-7; V gene: TRBV6-5; CDR3 protein: CASSRLATSSYEQYF; CDR3 DNA: TGTGCCAGCAGCAGACTAGCGACAAGCTCCTACGAGCAGTACTTC
clone size: -; D gene: TRBD2; J gene: TRBJ2-3; V gene: TRBV27; CDR3 protein: CASSSKGLITDTQYF; CDR3 DNA: TGTGCCAGCAGTTCCAAGGGACTAATCACAGATACGCAGTATTTT
clone size: -; D gene: TRBD2; J gene: TRBJ2-1; V gene: TRBV6-5; CDR3 protein: CASSLAGKGEQFF; CDR3 DNA: TGTGCCAGCAGTCTAGCGGGTAAAGGCGAGCAGTTCTTC
clone size: -; D gene: -; J gene: TRBJ1-6; V gene: TRBV5-1; CDR3 protein: CASSPLSGSNSPLHF; CDR3 DNA: TGCGCCAGCAGCCCCCTTTCGGGGAGCAATTCACCCCTCCACTTT
clone size: -; D gene: TRBD1; J gene: TRBJ2-1; V gene: TRBV24-1; CDR3 protein: CATSGDRGKYNEQFF; CDR3 DNA: TGTGCCACCAGTGGGGACAGGGGAAAATACAATGAGCAGTTCTTC
clone size: -; D gene: TRBD1; J gene: TRBJ2-7; V gene: TRBV7-9; CDR3 protein: CASSPRDRSYEQYF; CDR3 DNA: TGTGCCAGCAGTCCCCGGGACAGGTCCTACGAGCAGTACTTC
clone size: -; D gene: -; J gene: TRBJ2-5; V gene: TRBV28; CDR3 protein: CASSARGAIQETQYF; CDR3 DNA: TGTGCCAGCAGTGCCAGGGGGGCGATTCAAGAGACCCAGTACTTC
clone size: -; D gene: -; J gene: TRBJ1-5; V gene: TRBV9; CDR3 protein: CASSVGQGGNQPQHF; CDR3 DNA: TGTGCCAGCAGCGTAGGTCAGGGTGGGAATCAGCCCCAGCATTTT
clone size: -; D gene: TRBD2; J gene: TRBJ2-1; V gene: TRBV10-2; CDR3 protein: CASKWGASGRGNEQFF; CDR3 DNA: TGCGCCAGCAAGTGGGGGGCTAGCGGGAGAGGGAATGAGCAGTTCTTC
clone size: -; D gene: -; J gene: TRBJ2-5; V gene: TRBV6-1; CDR3 protein: CASSEWGQGQETQYF; CDR3 DNA: TGTGCCAGCAGTGAATGGGGGCAGGGGCAAGAGACCCAGTACTTC
clone size: -; D gene: -; J gene: TRBJ1-3; V gene: TRBV5-1; CDR3 protein: CASSLGTEGNTIYF; CDR3 DNA: TGCGCCAGCAGCTTGGGGACAGAAGGAAACACCATATATTTT
clone size: -; D gene: -; J gene: TRBJ1-1; V gene: TRBV5-6; CDR3 protein: CASSLLPGSDVEAFF; CDR3 DNA: TGTGCCAGCAGCCTACTCCCGGGGAGCGACGTTGAAGCTTTCTTT
clone size: -; D gene: -; J gene: TRBJ1-5; V gene: TRBV28; CDR3 protein: CASSLDNRSQPQHF; CDR3 DNA: TGTGCCAGCAGTTTAGATAACAGGAGTCAGCCCCAGCATTTT
clone size: -; D gene: TRBD1; J gene: TRBJ1-5; V gene: TRBV15; CDR3 protein: CATSFGDSFNQPQHF; CDR3 DNA: TGTGCCACCAGCTTTGGGGACAGTTTCAATCAGCCCCAGCATTTT
clone size: -; D gene: TRBD1; J gene: TRBJ2-7; V gene: TRBV15; CDR3 protein: CATSRTGTAYEQYF; CDR3 DNA: TGTGCCACCAGCAGAACCGGGACAGCCTACGAGCAGTACTTC
clone size: once; D gene: -; J gene: TRBJ2-1; V gene: TRBV7-9; CDR3 protein: CASSRRGSMSYNEQFF; CDR3 DNA: TGTGCCAGCTCCCGTAGAGGGAGTATGTCCTACAATGAGCAGTTCTTC
clone size: once; D gene: -; J gene: TRBJ1-1; V gene: TRBV2; CDR3 protein: CASSGSRTFQAFF; CDR3 DNA: TGTGCCAGCAGTGGTTCAAGGACATTCCAAGCTTTCTTT
clone size: -; D gene: TRBD2; J gene: TRBJ2-1; V gene: TRBV15; CDR3 protein: CATGGTRYNEQFF; CDR3 DNA: TGTGCCACGGGCGGGACTAGATACAATGAGCAGTTCTTC
clone size: -; D gene: TRBD2; J gene: TRBJ2-5; V gene: TRBV9; CDR3 protein: CASSVMSRTSVKETQYF; CDR3 DNA: TGTGCCAGCAGCGTAATGTCTCGAACTAGCGTAAAAGAGACCCAGTACTTC
clone size: -; D gene: TRBD1; J gene: TRBJ1-1; V gene: TRBV7-8; CDR3 protein: CASSWDRGSTEAFF; CDR3 DNA: TGTGCCAGCAGCTGGGACAGGGGGAGCACTGAAGCTTTCTTT
clone size: -; D gene: TRBD1; J gene: TRBJ1-2; V gene: TRBV12-3/TRBV12-4; CDR3 protein: CASSLDRDYGYTF; CDR3 DNA: TGTGCCAGCAGTTTGGACAGGGACTATGGCTACACCTTC
clone size: -; D gene: TRBD1; J gene: TRBJ1-4; V gene: TRBV6-5; CDR3 protein: CASSYNRGREKLFF; CDR3 DNA: TGTGCCAGCAGTTACAACAGGGGGAGGGAAAAACTGTTTTTT
clone size: -; D gene: TRBD1; J gene: TRBJ2-1; V gene: TRBV7-8; CDR3 protein: CASRDQGQTRGDEQFF; CDR3 DNA: TGTGCCAGCAGGGACCAGGGACAGACCCGGGGTGATGAGCAGTTCTTC
clone size: -; D gene: -; J gene: TRBJ2-1; V gene: TRBV3-1/TRBV3-2; CDR3 protein: CASSTLAPRSSYNEQFF; CDR3 DNA: TGTGCCAGCAGCACTCTAGCACCTAGAAGCTCCTACAATGAGCAGTTCTTC
clone size: -; D gene: TRBD1; J gene: TRBJ2-5; V gene: TRBV29-1; CDR3 protein: CSVRRRDRESQETQYF; CDR3 DNA: TGCAGCGTTCGACGGCGAGACAGGGAATCTCAAGAGACCCAGTACTTC
clone size: once; D gene: -; J gene: TRBJ2-7; V gene: TRBV7-8; CDR3 protein: CASTPAGRGTAYEQYF; CDR3 DNA: TGTGCCAGCACTCCAGCGGGCAGGGGGACCGCCTACGAGCAGTACTTC
clone size: few; D gene: -; J gene: TRBJ2-3; V gene: TRBV2; CDR3 protein: CASSEASWAGPSTDTQYF; CDR3 DNA: TGTGCCAGCAGTGAAGCAAGCTGGGCGGGCCCATCCACAGATACGCAGTATTTT
clone size: -; D gene: TRBD1; J gene: TRBJ1-4; V gene: TRBV5-1; CDR3 protein: CASSLYPLDRVQEKKYEKLFF; CDR3 DNA: TGCGCCAGCAGCTTGTACCCGCTGGACAGGGTGCAGGAAAAGAAGTATGAAAAACTGTTTTTT
clone size: -; D gene: TRBD1; J gene: TRBJ2-7; V gene: TRBV10-3; CDR3 protein: CAISESTGAGNEQYF; CDR3 DNA: TGTGCCATCAGTGAGTCAACAGGGGCAGGAAACGAGCAGTACTTC
clone size: -; D gene: -; J gene: TRBJ1-3; V gene: TRBV30; CDR3 protein: CAWTQARVSSGNTIYF; CDR3 DNA: TGTGCCTGGACGCAGGCGAGAGTGAGCTCTGGAAACACCATATATTTT
clone size: -; D gene: TRBD1; J gene: TRBJ2-1; V gene: TRBV12-5; CDR3 protein: CASGSPTGAEYNEQFF; CDR3 DNA: TGTGCTAGTGGGTCTCCTACAGGGGCCGAGTACAATGAGCAGTTCTTC
clone size: -; D gene: -; J gene: TRBJ2-7; V gene: TRBV19; CDR3 protein: CASSPTGSEQYF; CDR3 DNA: TGTGCCAGTAGTCCGACGGGTTCCGAGCAGTACTTC
clone size: few; D gene: TRBD2; J gene: TRBJ2-3; V gene: TRBV7-3; CDR3 protein: CASSLMATSGKGDTQYF; CDR3 DNA: TGTGCCAGCAGCTTAATGGCGACTAGCGGGAAGGGAGATACGCAGTATTTT
clone size: -; D gene: TRBD2; J gene: TRBJ2-7; V gene: TRBV6-5; CDR3 protein: CASSYVGSGSLSEQYF; CDR3 DNA: TGTGCCAGCAGTTACGTGGGTAGCGGGAGTTTAAGCGAGCAGTACTTC
clone size: -; D gene: TRBD2; J gene: TRBJ2-7; V gene: TRBV30; CDR3 protein: CAWSVASGRIVYEQYF; CDR3 DNA: TGTGCCTGGAGTGTCGCTAGCGGGAGGATTGTTTACGAGCAGTACTTC
clone size: -; D gene: TRBD1; J gene: TRBJ2-7; V gene: TRBV7-9; CDR3 protein: CASSLEDRGYEQYF; CDR3 DNA: TGTGCCAGCAGCTTAGAGGACAGGGGCTACGAGCAGTACTTC
clone size: -; D gene: -; J gene: TRBJ2-7; V gene: TRBV11-1; CDR3 protein: CASGNQQVSYEQYF; CDR3 DNA: TGTGCCAGCGGAAACCAACAGGTCTCCTACGAGCAGTACTTC
clone size: -; D gene: -; J gene: TRBJ2-7; V gene: TRBV2; CDR3 protein: CASRAYGGVYEQYF; CDR3 DNA: TGTGCCAGCCGAGCTTATGGGGGCGTCTACGAGCAGTACTTC
clone size: -; D gene: TRBD2; J gene: TRBJ2-3; V gene: TRBV5-1; CDR3 protein: CASSLALTSGADGTQYF; CDR3 DNA: TGCGCCAGCAGCTTGGCCCTGACTAGCGGGGCTGACGGTACGCAGTATTTT
clone size: -; D gene: -; J gene: TRBJ2-3; V gene: TRBV11-2; CDR3 protein: CASSLVRRLTTSTDTQYF; CDR3 DNA: TGTGCCAGCAGCTTAGTCCGCAGACTCACTACTAGCACAGATACGCAGTATTTT
clone size: -; D gene: -; J gene: TRBJ1-2; V gene: TRBV19; CDR3 protein: CASQLAGSLENPNYGYTF; CDR3 DNA: TGTGCCTCTCAGCTCGCGGGGAGCCTTGAGAACCCTAACTATGGCTACACCTTC